This TCR beta chain was sequenced for a study of cytomegalovirus exposure and HLA in healthy donors. Study-wide context: The same platform was used for the 110 or so validation repertoires and the 600 to 700 first-cohort repertoires, a later analysis reported.

On this clone itself: Its antigen is currently unknown.

Measured with immunoSEQ multiplex PCR; TCRdb has only the in-frame clones, and not every one. This sample has 330,000 or so clones, with 80% to 90% found just once. General study points: Researchers counted around 150 TCR beta chains as cytomegalovirus-associated. Using the classifier, cytomegalovirus status was reportedly diagnosed with high specificity and sensitivity. Confirmation was obtained in vitro that a few CMV-associated chains are specific for CMV antigens.

The clonotype comes from a woman between 18 and 29 years old in good health and CMV-seronegative. Sample: PBMCs.

In nucleotides, the CDR3 is TGTGCCAGCAGTTTAGCGGGAGGGCCTTCCGGGGAGCTGTTTTTT. Translating gives CASSLAGGPSGELFF. The chain links TRBV5-6 to TRBJ2-2; 11 bases fit TRBD2. This CDR3 has 15 residues. Germline V lookup: CDR1 SGHDT, CDR2 YYEEEE. The trim removed 5 bases at V and 6 bases at J, leaving 6 bases unmatched.